This entry lists 18 T cell receptor beta chains sequenced from one sample in a study of shared T cell receptors in the human thymus. Sequencing used immunoSEQ multiplex PCR; TCRdb keeps in-frame clones, though not all of them. The sample includes hundreds of thousands of clones, approximately 89% of them seen just once. These same data were also listed under a study on human thymus T cells.

Material for sequencing was thymocytes. Receptors were obtained from a boy less than two years old with a congenital heart defect.

V is TRBV19 and J is TRBJ2-5; 7 nucleotides match TRBD1. Germline V gene sequence: CDR1 LNHDA, CDR2 SQIVND (reference sequence). V dropped 10 bases and J dropped 5; count of bases not matched to a gene: 16. The CDR3 loop spans 15 amino acids. As DNA, the CDR3 is TGTGCCACCCAAAGGGACAGTAGGGTCCCCGAGACCCAGTACTTC. The encoded protein is CATQRDSRVPETQYF. The full variable domain, in which reference TRBV19 and TRBJ2-5 provide the parts outside the CDR3, is DGGITQSPKYLFRKEGQNVTLSCEQNLNHDAMYWYRQDPGQGLRLIYYSQIVNDFQKGDIAEGYSVSREKKESFPLTVTSAQKNPTAFYLCATQRDSRVPETQYFGPGTRLLVL.

This rearrangement joins TRBV4-1 to TRBJ2-7; 11 positions match TRBD2. The CDR3 covers 16 residues. Trimming at V came to 4 bases and at J to 4 bases, leaving 9 bases not matched to a gene. The germline V gene has CDR1 MGHRA and CDR2 YSYEKL. CDR3 DNA sequence: TGCGCCAGCAGCCTCCTGACTAGCGGGGCCGTATACGAGCAGTACTTC. Translation: CASSLLTSGAVYEQYF.

The chain recombines TRBV27 with TRBJ1-1, with D perhaps matching TRBD1 (6 bases). The CDR3 spans 15 residues. V was trimmed by 2 bases and J by 1 base, leaving 11 bases between them. Germline CDR1 and CDR2: MNHEY and SMNVEV (reference sequence). This CDR3 is CASSLQGSGNTEAFF. The DNA for the CDR3 is TGTGCCAGCAGTTTACAGGGGTCCGGGAACACTGAAGCTTTCTTT.

The gene calls are TRBV7-2 and TRBJ2-3; 9 positions match TRBD1. J lost 1 base, V lost 6 bases, and 2 bases had no gene match. CDR1 is SGHTA, CDR2 FQGNSA, per germline. The CDR3 sequence is 14 residues long. Written as DNA, the CDR3 is TGTGCCAGCAGAAGGACAGGGGGCACAGATACGCAGTATTTT. Its translation: CASRRTGGTDTQYF.

The chain couples TRBV7-9 to TRBJ2-7, with 9 bases matching TRBD2. The length of the CDR3 is 14 residues. Trimming removed 5 bases from V and 4 bases from J; junction bases left unmatched: 6. Looked up from germline, CDR1 is SEHNR and CDR2 is FQNEAQ (reference sequence). The CDR3: CASSPSSGKYEQYF. The CDR3 DNA is TGTGCCAGCAGCCCCTCTAGCGGGAAGTACGAGCAGTACTTC.

The rearrangement uses TRBV7-9 and TRBJ2-7; the D is unclear. The CDR3 runs 17 residues. V was pared by 2 bases and J by 3 bases, with 20 bases between. Germline V gene sequence: CDR1 SEHNR, CDR2 FQNEAQ (reference sequence). The CDR3 here is CASSLNLWRQNNYEQYF. The DNA for the CDR3 is TGTGCCAGCAGCTTAAACTTGTGGCGGCAGAACAACTACGAGCAGTACTTC.

Only a few counts were recorded for this clone. This chain uses TRBV4-3 with TRBJ1-2; 11 nucleotides line up with TRBD1. Per germline, CDR1 LGHNA and CDR2 YSLEER. This CDR3 has 17 amino acids. After removal of 0 bases from V and 8 bases from J, the junction contained 11 bases not matched to a gene. The CDR3 DNA sequence: TGCGCCAGCAGCCAAGAAAGGACAGGGGGCGAAGATTGCGGCTACACCTTC. Its protein product is CASSQERTGGEDCGYTF.

The rearrangement joins TRBV29-1 to TRBJ1-2; D might be TRBD1 (6 bases). Germline lookup yields CDR1 SQVTM and CDR2 ANQGSEA. This CDR3 region has 12 residues. The V gene lost 5 bases and the J gene lost 4 bases, with 11 bases spanning the gap. The chain's CDR3 is CSVWDTTYGYTF. CDR3 coding DNA: TGCAGCGTTTGGGACACAACCTATGGCTACACCTTC.

This chain joins TRBV29-1 and TRBJ1-1; 7 bases are shared with TRBD1. The CDR3 is 12 residues long. The V segment lost 6 bases and the J segment 8 bases; nucleotides outside the gene matches: 9. The germline V gene has CDR1 SQVTM and CDR2 ANQGSEA. In DNA form, the CDR3 reads TGCAGCGTCTCTCCGGGACAGCTCGAAGCTTTCTTT. Translated, it gives CSVSPGQLEAFF.

A single count supports this clone. The chain joins TRBV7-6 to TRBJ2-1; 12 bases are shared with TRBD2. From germline, CDR1 is SGHVS and CDR2 FNYEAQ. Germline trimming cut 1 base from V and 3 bases from J; bases unmatched to any gene: 1. This CDR3 is built from 16 residues. CDR3 region: CASSLGLAGVYNEQFF. CDR3 bases: TGTGCCAGCAGCTTAGGACTAGCGGGGGTCTACAATGAGCAGTTCTTC. Full variable domain (remainder filled in from reference TRBV7-6 and TRBJ2-1): GAGVSQSPRYKVTKRGQDVALRCDPISGHVSLYWYRQALGQGPEFLTYFNYEAQQDKSGLPNDRFSAERPEGSISTLTIQRTEQRDSAMYRCASSLGLAGVYNEQFFGPGTRLTVL.

The rearrangement joins TRBV28 to TRBJ2-7, with D possibly being TRBD1 (6 bases). V shed 4 bases and J shed 2 bases, with 15 bases lying between them. The CDR3 spans 15 residues. Looked up from germline, CDR1 is MDHEN and CDR2 is SYDVKM. For the CDR3, the DNA is TGTGCCAGCAGTTCCGTTCTCGGGACACCCTACGAGCAGTACTTC. Its translation is CASSSVLGTPYEQYF.

The chain uses TRBV7-2 and TRBJ1-1; a weak D match, TRBD1 (6 bases). CDR3 length equals 13 residues. With 5 bases removed from V and 4 bases from J, the gap between germline ends came to 11 bases. Germline assignment: CDR1 SGHTA and CDR2 FQGNSA. The CDR3 here is CASSRPRGTEAFF. The DNA for the CDR3 is TGTGCCAGCAGCCGTCCCAGGGGCACTGAAGCTTTCTTT.

This chain's CDR3 is CASSPLAGGKFF. CDR3 sequence (DNA): TGCGCCAGCAGCCCCCTAGCGGGAGGCAAGTTCTTC. This chain links TRBV4-1 with TRBJ2-1; 11 nucleotides line up with TRBD2. The CDR3 consists of 12 residues. Germline CDR1 MGHRA, CDR2 YSYEKL. Losses at the gene ends were 4 bases for V and 14 bases for J; bases not matched to a gene: 4.

This clone has more than one count but fewer than ten. This rearrangement joins TRBV29-1 to TRBJ1-1; the match to TRBD1 covers 8 bases. After removal of 6 bases from V and 8 bases from J, the junction contained 5 bases not matched to a gene. Germline loops: CDR1 SQVTM, CDR2 ANQGSEA. The CDR3 sequence is 11 residues long. CDR3 coding DNA: TGCAGCGTAAGAAACAGGGGGGAAGCTTTCTTT. Translating gives CSVRNRGEAFF.

V and J are TRBV6-5 and TRBJ2-7, with D perhaps matching TRBD1 (6 bases). Deletions cut 2 bases from V and 3 bases from J, with 11 bases between. This CDR3 is 14 amino acids long. Looked up from germline, CDR1 is MNHEY and CDR2 is SVGAGI. The chain's CDR3 is CASSYETGFYEQYF. The DNA of the CDR3 is TGTGCCAGCAGTTACGAGACAGGTTTCTACGAGCAGTACTTC.

V gene TRBV27 combines with J gene TRBJ2-5, with D possibly TRBD1 on 6 matching bases. Germline CDR1 and CDR2: MNHEY and SMNVEV (reference sequence). V gave up 2 bases and J gave up 0 bases, with 10 bases separating them. The CDR3 has 15 amino acids. CDR3: CASSLQGTYQETQYF. The CDR3 DNA follows: TGTGCCAGCAGTTTACAGGGGACGTACCAAGAGACCCAGTACTTC.

The gene calls are TRBV13 and TRBJ2-7, with D possibly being TRBD2 (6 bases). The CDR3 sequence is 17 residues long. The V gene's germline CDR1 is PRHDT and CDR2 FYEKMQ (reference sequence). Trimming removed 5 bases from V and 0 bases from J, with 20 bases in between. The CDR3 region is CASSLGLLARFSYEQYF. CDR3 nucleotides: TGTGCCAGCAGCCTGGGCCTCCTAGCGCGCTTCTCCTACGAGCAGTACTTC.

The chain has TRBV7-9 and TRBJ2-1; 7 bases fit TRBD2. V was clipped by 1 base and J by 7 bases; unmatched bases: 7. Germline values: CDR1 SEHNR, CDR2 FQNEAQ (reference sequence). This CDR3 is built from 15 residues. The DNA for the CDR3 is TGTGCCAGCAGCTTAGACGGGCGGGAGATAAATGAGCAGTTCTTC. Residues: CASSLDGREINEQFF.